The 26 T cell receptor beta chains reported below all come from one sample, sequenced in a study of blood T cell repertoires in COVID-19. Sequencing used immunoSEQ multiplex PCR; TCRdb keeps in-frame clones, though not all of them. Seen here are about 170,000 clones, roughly 90% observed once, and the top ten hold more than 4.5%. Sequencing input: peripheral blood. The origin of the receptors is a man aged 30 to 39 with COVID-19, enrolled during active disease.

The chain links TRBV7-2 to TRBJ1-1; D is unclear. Per the germline V gene, CDR1 is SGHTA and CDR2 is FQGNSA. This CDR3 is 14 amino acids long. V gave up 0 bases and J gave up 3 bases, with 8 bases separating them. As DNA, the CDR3 is TGTGCCAGCAGCTTAGCGAAGGAGTACACTGAAGCTTTCTTT. This codes for CASSLAKEYTEAFF.

The rearrangement uses TRBV25-1 and TRBJ1-3; D is possibly TRBD1 (6 bases). Trimming pared 5 bases from V and 4 bases from J, leaving 12 bases between. The CDR3 consists of 14 residues. Germline loops: CDR1 MGHDK, CDR2 SYGVNS. The CDR3 DNA is TGTGCCAGCAGTCAGGGGAACTCCGGAAACACCATATATTTT. Encoded protein: CASSQGNSGNTIYF.

This sequence joins TRBV2 and TRBJ2-1; tentative D call: TRBD1 (6 bases). V shed 4 bases and J shed 7 bases, with 26 bases lying between them. CDR3 size: 18 residues. Germline V gene lookup returns CDR1 SNHLY and CDR2 FYNNEI. CDR3 sequence reads: CASSAPPFPRGQTNEQFF. Here the CDR3 DNA reads TGTGCCAGCAGTGCCCCTCCCTTTCCCAGGGGTCAAACAAATGAGCAGTTCTTC.

The chain carries TRBV2 and TRBJ2-2; D is ambiguous. The CDR3 loop spans 13 amino acids. In germline, CDR1 is SNHLY, CDR2 FYNNEI. V gave up 1 base and J gave up 6 bases, with 6 bases separating them. The CDR3 nucleotides are TGTGCCAGCAGTGAAGGGGCTGCCGGGGAGCTGTTTTTT. Encoded protein: CASSEGAAGELFF. Drawing the rest from reference TRBV2 and TRBJ2-2, the complete variable domain is EPEVTQTPSHQVTQMGQEVILRCVPISNHLYFYWYRQILGQKVEFLVSFYNNEISEKSEIFDDQFSVERPDGSNFTLKIRSTKLEDSAMYFCASSEGAAGELFFGEGSRLTVL.

The chain is built from TRBV3-1 (or the pseudogene TRBV3-2) and TRBJ1-1; 10 nucleotides line up with TRBD1. The CDR3 is 16 residues long. Germline CDR1 reads LGHDT; CDR2 reads YNNKEL (reference sequence). Unmatched junction bases numbered 5, after V lost 4 bases and J lost 0 bases. In DNA form, the CDR3 reads TGTGCCAGCAGCCCCCGGACAGGGGGTTTGAACACTGAAGCTTTCTTT. Protein product: CASSPRTGGLNTEAFF.

The chain uses TRBV6-4 and TRBJ2-3; 11 positions match TRBD2. Germline V gives CDR1 MRHNA, CDR2 SNTAGT. V dropped 6 bases and J dropped 4; count of bases not matched to a gene: 9. The CDR3 consists of 16 residues. The CDR3: CASSPPLAGVPDTQYF. CDR3 coding DNA: TGTGCCAGCAGCCCGCCACTAGCGGGAGTACCAGATACGCAGTATTTT.

Only one count was recorded for this clone. The rearrangement uses TRBV6-4 and TRBJ1-2; 11 bases are a match to TRBD1. Germline V gene lookup returns CDR1 MRHNA and CDR2 SNTAGT. The trim removed 3 bases at V and 4 bases at J, leaving 1 base unmatched. The CDR3 contains 14 residues. DNA for the CDR3: TGTGCCAGCAGTGAAGGGACAGGGGGCTATGGCTACACCTTC. Translating it yields CASSEGTGGYGYTF.

The CDR3 spells CASGTMNTEAFF. CDR3 coding DNA: TGTGCCAGCGGGACTATGAACACTGAAGCTTTCTTT. The chain employs TRBV3-1 (or the pseudogene TRBV3-2) and TRBJ1-1; D might be TRBD1 (5 bases). The V gene's germline CDR1 is LGHDT and CDR2 YNNKEL (reference sequence). Trimming took 8 bases from V and 0 from J, leaving 7 bases between them. The CDR3 has 12 residues.

The V call is TRBV5-1, the J call TRBJ1-1; D not certain. From germline, CDR1 is SGHRS and CDR2 YFSETQ. There are 15 residues in the CDR3. Trimming took 2 bases from V and 0 from J, leaving 11 bases between them. The CDR3 here is CASSLTSAVNTEAFF. The CDR3 nucleotides are TGCGCCAGCAGCTTAACGAGCGCGGTGAACACTGAAGCTTTCTTT.

This chain joins TRBV6-2 or TRBV6-3 and TRBJ2-7, with 8 positions matching TRBD1. This CDR3 has 14 amino acids. Trimming removed 0 bases from V and 11 bases from J; junction bases left unmatched: 9. Looked up from germline, CDR1 is MNHEY and CDR2 is SVGEGT. CDR3 nucleotides: TGTGCCAGCAGTTACTCAGGGACAGGCCTTGAGGAGTACTTC. It translates to CASSYSGTGLEEYF.

The chain joins TRBV15 to TRBJ2-1; possibly TRBD2 for D (6 bases). Germline V lookup: CDR1 LNHNV, CDR2 YYDKDF (reference sequence). CDR3 length: 14 residues. Trimming pared 0 bases from V and 8 bases from J, leaving 11 bases between. The CDR3 loop reads CATSREVGGDEQFF. The DNA for the CDR3 is TGTGCCACCAGCAGAGAGGTCGGAGGGGATGAGCAGTTCTTC.

The rearrangement uses TRBV28 and TRBJ1-1; a weak D match, TRBD1 (5 bases). Between the trimmed V and J ends, which lost 4 bases and 0 bases, there was a span of 12 bases. The CDR3 has 15 residues. Germline values: CDR1 MDHEN, CDR2 SYDVKM. The CDR3 sequence is CASSSPGGVNTEAFF. CDR3 bases: TGTGCCAGCAGTTCCCCGGGGGGGGTGAACACTGAAGCTTTCTTT. The entire variable domain, with the rest obtained from reference TRBV28 and TRBJ1-1, is as follows: DVKVTQSSRYLVKRTGEKVFLECVQDMDHENMFWYRQDPGLGLRLIYFSYDVKMKEKGDIPEGYSVSREKKERFSLILESASTNQTSMYLCASSSPGGVNTEAFFGQGTRLTVV.

The chain joins TRBV6-5 to TRBJ1-2, with 8 bases that match TRBD1. CDR1 MNHEY and CDR2 SVGAGI come from the germline V gene. This CDR3 region has 14 residues. The trim removed 7 bases at V and 6 bases at J, leaving 10 bases unmatched. DNA for the CDR3: TGTGCCAGCACCCTAAAGACAGGGGTTAATGGCTACACCTTC. Translated: CASTLKTGVNGYTF.

The chain recombines TRBV6-5 with TRBJ2-1; TRBD2 agrees at 11 bases. Germline CDR1 MNHEY, CDR2 SVGAGI. This CDR3 spans 15 amino acids. With V trimmed by 6 bases and J by 6 bases, 7 bases remained unmatched. CDR3 DNA sequence: TGTGCCAGCAGGCTACTAGCGGGAGACGGCAATGAGCAGTTCTTC. Translating it yields CASRLLAGDGNEQFF.

The V and J genes are TRBV19 and TRBJ1-1, with D maybe TRBD1 (6 bases). The V end lost 5 bases, the J end lost 7 bases, and 17 bases lay between the germline ends. From germline, CDR1 is LNHDA and CDR2 SQIVND (reference sequence). The CDR3 runs 14 residues. The CDR3 spells CASSGDTLALEAFF. The CDR3 region has the DNA TGTGCCAGTAGTGGGGACACCTTGGCCCTTGAAGCTTTCTTT.

The V call is TRBV14, the J call TRBJ1-1; tentative D call: TRBD1 (5 bases). This CDR3 region has 14 residues. The V end lost 4 bases, the J end lost 4 bases, and 13 bases lay between the germline ends. CDR1 and CDR2 from the germline V gene are SGHDN and FVKESK. The CDR3 spells CASSPSGISTEAFF. The CDR3 nucleotides are TGTGCCAGCAGCCCTTCAGGGATATCCACTGAAGCTTTCTTT.

This clone was counted a single time. V gene TRBV18 combines with J gene TRBJ1-5; D is unresolved. Between the trimmed V and J ends, which lost 4 bases and 5 bases, there was a span of 9 bases. Germline V gene data show CDR1 as KGHSH and CDR2 as LQKENI. This CDR3 region has 13 residues. CDR3: CASSRGEDQPQHF. CDR3 sequence (DNA): TGTGCCAGCTCACGCGGGGAGGATCAGCCCCAGCATTTT.

The chain joins TRBV27 to TRBJ2-3, with 8 nucleotides matching TRBD1. Looked up from germline, CDR1 is MNHEY and CDR2 is SMNVEV (reference sequence). The CDR3 loop spans 15 amino acids. The V and J ends lost 7 bases and 0 bases, in that order; junction bases with no gene match: 6. The CDR3 here is CASTKTGDSTDTQYF. As DNA, the CDR3 is TGTGCCAGCACCAAGACAGGGGACAGCACAGATACGCAGTATTTT.

This clone appeared a single time. The chain uses TRBV9 and TRBJ1-2, with TRBD1 identical over 7 bases. The ends lost 0 bases at V and 0 bases at J; junction bases unmatched: 2. CDR3 length: 15 residues. CDR1 SGDLS and CDR2 YYNGEE come from the germline V gene. CDR3 coding DNA: TGTGCCAGCAGCGTAGGTGGACAGGCTAACTATGGCTACACCTTC. It encodes CASSVGGQANYGYTF.

The V call is TRBV7-8, the J call TRBJ2-5, with TRBD2 as a possible D gene (6 bases). Germline V gene data show CDR1 as SGHVS and CDR2 as FQNEAQ. CDR3 length: 14 amino acids. Trimming removed 6 bases at V and 7 bases at J, with 18 bases between. The CDR3 reads CASRTAGNQMTQYF. The CDR3, as DNA: TGTGCCAGCAGAACTGCGGGGAACCAGATGACCCAGTACTTC.

The chain couples TRBV5-1 to TRBJ2-2; TRBD2 agrees at 14 bases. This CDR3 is 17 amino acids long. The V segment lost 4 bases and the J segment 1 base; nucleotides outside the gene matches: 3. Germline CDR1 reads SGHRS; CDR2 reads YFSETQ. DNA of the CDR3: TGCGCCAGCAGCAAGGGACTAGCGGGAGTGAACACCGGGGAGCTGTTTTTT. It specifies CASSKGLAGVNTGELFF.

This clone was seen a single time. The chain recombines TRBV20-1 with TRBJ2-7, with 7 bases that match TRBD1. Germline CDR1 DFQATT, CDR2 SNEGSKA (reference sequence). The V and J ends lost 3 bases and 5 bases, in that order; junction bases with no gene match: 10. The CDR3 totals 14 residues. As DNA, the CDR3 is TGCAGTGCTAGTAAGGCAGGGGGTACCAACGAGCAGTACTTC. Protein sequence: CSASKAGGTNEQYF.

The rearrangement joins TRBV5-1 to TRBJ2-2; D is unclear. Trimming removed 4 bases from V and 2 bases from J, with 9 bases in between. The germline gives CDR1 SGHRS, CDR2 YFSETQ. CDR3 length: 14 amino acids. CDR3 bases: TGCGCCAGCAGCATCGACACAAACACCGGGGAGCTGTTTTTT. This gives the protein CASSIDTNTGELFF.

The chain recombines TRBV7-2 with TRBJ1-2; 9 bases align to TRBD1. V was pared by 1 base and J by 1 base, with 4 bases of the junction left unmatched. The CDR3 consists of 16 residues. CDR1 is SGHTA, CDR2 FQGNSA, per germline. CDR3 in DNA: TGTGCCAGCAGCTTAGGGGGACAGGGCTATAACTATGGCTACACCTTC. The encoded protein is CASSLGGQGYNYGYTF.

The chain combines TRBV19 with TRBJ2-7; TRBD1 matches at 11 bases. This CDR3 comprises 15 residues. Germline V lookup: CDR1 LNHDA, CDR2 SQIVND (reference sequence). V trimming: 4 bases; J trimming: 4 bases; junction bases outside the gene matches: 6. The CDR3 nucleotides read TGTGCCAGTAGTACATCGGGACAGGGGGTATACGAGCAGTACTTC. Translating it yields CASSTSGQGVYEQYF. The full variable domain, with the rest looked up from reference TRBV19 and TRBJ2-7, is DGGITQSPKYLFRKEGQNVTLSCEQNLNHDAMYWYRQDPGQGLRLIYYSQIVNDFQKGDIAEGYSVSREKKESFPLTVTSAQKNPTAFYLCASSTSGQGVYEQYFGPGTRLTVT.

The genes are TRBV5-1 and TRBJ2-1; tentative D call: TRBD1 (6 bases). This CDR3 comprises 17 residues. From germline, CDR1 is SGHRS and CDR2 YFSETQ. V lost 4 bases to trimming and J lost 3 bases, with 20 bases between them. CDR3 sequence reads: CASSPPWGTRGYNEQFF. The DNA for the CDR3 is TGCGCCAGCAGCCCCCCGTGGGGGACACGGGGCTACAATGAGCAGTTCTTC.